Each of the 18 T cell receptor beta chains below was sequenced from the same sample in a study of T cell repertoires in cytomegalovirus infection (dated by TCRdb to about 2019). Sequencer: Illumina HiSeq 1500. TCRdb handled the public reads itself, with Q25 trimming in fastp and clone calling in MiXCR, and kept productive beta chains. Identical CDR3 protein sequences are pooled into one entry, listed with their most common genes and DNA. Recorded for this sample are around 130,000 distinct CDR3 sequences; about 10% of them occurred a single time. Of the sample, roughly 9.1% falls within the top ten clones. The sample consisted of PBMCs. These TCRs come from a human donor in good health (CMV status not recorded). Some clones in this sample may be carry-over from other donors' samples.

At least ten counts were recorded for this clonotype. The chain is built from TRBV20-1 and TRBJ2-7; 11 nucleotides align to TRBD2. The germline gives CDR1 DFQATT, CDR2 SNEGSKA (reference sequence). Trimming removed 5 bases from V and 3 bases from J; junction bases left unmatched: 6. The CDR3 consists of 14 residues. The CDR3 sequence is CSAAGTSGGYEQYF. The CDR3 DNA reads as TGCAGTGCTGCCGGGACTAGCGGAGGCTACGAGCAGTACTTC.

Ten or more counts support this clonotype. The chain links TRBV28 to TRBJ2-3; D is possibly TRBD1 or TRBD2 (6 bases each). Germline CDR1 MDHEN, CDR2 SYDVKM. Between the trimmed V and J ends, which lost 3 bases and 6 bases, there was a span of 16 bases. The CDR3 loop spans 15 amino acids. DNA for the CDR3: TGTGCCAGCAGTTTCCAACTGGGGGGCCGTGATACGCAGTATTTT. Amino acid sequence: CASSFQLGGRDTQYF.

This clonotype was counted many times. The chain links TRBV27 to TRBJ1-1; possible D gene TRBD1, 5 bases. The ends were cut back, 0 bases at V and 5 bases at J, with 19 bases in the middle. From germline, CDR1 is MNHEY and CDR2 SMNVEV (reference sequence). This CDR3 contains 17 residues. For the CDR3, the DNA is TGTGCCAGCAGTTTATCGGGGGGGTACAGGCGCACGACTGAAGCTTTCTTT. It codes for CASSLSGGYRRTTEAFF.

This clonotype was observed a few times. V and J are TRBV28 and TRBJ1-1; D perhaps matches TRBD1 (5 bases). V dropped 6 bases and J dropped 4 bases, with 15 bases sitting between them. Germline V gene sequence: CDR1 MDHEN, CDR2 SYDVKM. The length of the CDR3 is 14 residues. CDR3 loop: CASRRERGGTEAFF. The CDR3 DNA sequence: TGTGCCAGCAGACGGGAACGGGGGGGCACTGAAGCTTTCTTT.

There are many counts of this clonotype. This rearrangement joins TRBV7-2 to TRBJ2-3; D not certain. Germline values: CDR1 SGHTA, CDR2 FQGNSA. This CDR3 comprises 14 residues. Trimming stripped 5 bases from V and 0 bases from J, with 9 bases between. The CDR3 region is CASSPQRSTDTQYF. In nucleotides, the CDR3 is TGTGCCAGCAGCCCACAGCGCAGCACAGATACGCAGTATTTT.

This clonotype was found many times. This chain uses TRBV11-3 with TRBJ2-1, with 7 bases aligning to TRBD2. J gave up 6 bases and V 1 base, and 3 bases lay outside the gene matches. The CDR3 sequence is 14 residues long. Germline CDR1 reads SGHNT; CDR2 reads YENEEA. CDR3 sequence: CASSLGGGGNEQFF. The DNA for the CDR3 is TGTGCCAGCAGCTTAGGTGGGGGGGGCAATGAGCAGTTCTTC.

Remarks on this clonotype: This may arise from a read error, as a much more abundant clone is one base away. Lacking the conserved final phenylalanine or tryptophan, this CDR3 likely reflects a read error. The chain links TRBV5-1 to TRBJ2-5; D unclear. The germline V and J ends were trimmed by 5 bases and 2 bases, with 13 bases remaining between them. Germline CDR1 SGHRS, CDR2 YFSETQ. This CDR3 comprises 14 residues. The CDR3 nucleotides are TGCGCCAGCAGGGGAAGCAGTGCACAAGAGACCCAGTACTTA. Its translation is CASRGSSAQETQYL.

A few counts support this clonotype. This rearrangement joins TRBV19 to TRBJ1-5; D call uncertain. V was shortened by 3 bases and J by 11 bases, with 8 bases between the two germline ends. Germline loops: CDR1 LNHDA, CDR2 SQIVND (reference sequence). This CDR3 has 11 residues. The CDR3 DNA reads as TGTGCCAGTAGTATGGGCGTCTCCCAGCATTTT. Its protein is CASSMGVSQHF.

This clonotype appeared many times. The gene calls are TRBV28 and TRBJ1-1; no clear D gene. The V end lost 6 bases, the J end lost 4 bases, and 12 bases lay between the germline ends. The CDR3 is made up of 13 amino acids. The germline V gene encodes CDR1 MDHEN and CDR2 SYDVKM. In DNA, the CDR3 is TGTGCCAGCAGCCGTGAACGGGCCACTGAAGCTTTCTTT. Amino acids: CASSRERATEAFF.

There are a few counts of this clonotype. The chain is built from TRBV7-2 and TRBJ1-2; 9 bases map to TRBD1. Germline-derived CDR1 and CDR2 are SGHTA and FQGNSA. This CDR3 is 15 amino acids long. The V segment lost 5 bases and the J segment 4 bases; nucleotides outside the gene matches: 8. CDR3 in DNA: TGTGCCAGCAGCCCCGCGGACAGGGGTTTCTATGGCTACACCTTC. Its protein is CASSPADRGFYGYTF.

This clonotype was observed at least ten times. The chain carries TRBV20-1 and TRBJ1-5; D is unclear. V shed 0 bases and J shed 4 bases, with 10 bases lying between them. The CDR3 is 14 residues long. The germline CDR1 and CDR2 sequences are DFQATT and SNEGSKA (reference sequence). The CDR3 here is CSARDGRPNQPQHF. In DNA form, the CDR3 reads TGCAGTGCTAGAGATGGACGACCGAATCAGCCCCAGCATTTT.

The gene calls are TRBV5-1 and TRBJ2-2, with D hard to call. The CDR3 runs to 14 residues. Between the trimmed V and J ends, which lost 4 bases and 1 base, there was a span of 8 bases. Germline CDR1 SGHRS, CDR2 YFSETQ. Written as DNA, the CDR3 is TGCGCCAGCAGCGAAGCCCTGAACACCGGGGAGCTGTTTTTT. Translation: CASSEALNTGELFF.

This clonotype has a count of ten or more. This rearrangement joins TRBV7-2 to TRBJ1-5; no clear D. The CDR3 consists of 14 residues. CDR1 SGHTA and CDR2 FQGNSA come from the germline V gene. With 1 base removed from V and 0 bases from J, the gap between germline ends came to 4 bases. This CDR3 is CASSLDGSNQPQHF. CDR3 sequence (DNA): TGTGCCAGCAGCTTAGACGGTAGCAATCAGCCCCAGCATTTT.

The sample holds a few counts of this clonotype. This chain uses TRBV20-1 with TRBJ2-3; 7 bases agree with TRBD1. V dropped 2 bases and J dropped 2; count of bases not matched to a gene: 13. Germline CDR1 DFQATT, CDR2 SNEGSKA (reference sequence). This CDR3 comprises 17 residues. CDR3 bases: TGCAGTGCTAGAATAGCAGGGGGAGAGGGTGACACAGATACGCAGTATTTT. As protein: CSARIAGGEGDTDTQYF.

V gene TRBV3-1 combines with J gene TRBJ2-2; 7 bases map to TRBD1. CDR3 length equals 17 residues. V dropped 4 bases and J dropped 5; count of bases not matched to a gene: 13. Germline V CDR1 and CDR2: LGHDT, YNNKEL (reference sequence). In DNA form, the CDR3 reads TGTGCCAGCAGCCGACAGGGATGGACGCATCGAACCGGGGAGCTGTTTTTT. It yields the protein CASSRQGWTHRTGELFF. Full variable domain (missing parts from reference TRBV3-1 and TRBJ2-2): DTAVSQTPKYLVTQMGNDKSIKCEQNLGHDTMYWYKQDSKKFLKIMFSYNNKELIINETVPNRFSPKSPDKAHLNLHINSLELGDSAVYFCASSRQGWTHRTGELFFGEGSRLTVL.

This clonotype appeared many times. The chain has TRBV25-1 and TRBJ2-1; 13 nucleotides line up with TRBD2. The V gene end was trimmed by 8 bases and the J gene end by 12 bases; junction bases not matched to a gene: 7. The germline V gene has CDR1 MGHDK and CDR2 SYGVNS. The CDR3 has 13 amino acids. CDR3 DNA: TGTGCCAGCCAACTAGCGGGGGGGCAGCGGCAGTTCTTC. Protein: CASQLAGGQRQFF.

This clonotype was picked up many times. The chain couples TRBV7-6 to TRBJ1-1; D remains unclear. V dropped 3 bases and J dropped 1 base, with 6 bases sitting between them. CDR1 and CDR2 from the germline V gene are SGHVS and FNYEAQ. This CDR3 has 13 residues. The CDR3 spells CASSFLENTEAFF. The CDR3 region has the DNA TGTGCCAGCAGCTTCTTGGAGAACACTGAAGCTTTCTTT. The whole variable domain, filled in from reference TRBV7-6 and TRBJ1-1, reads GAGVSQSPRYKVTKRGQDVALRCDPISGHVSLYWYRQALGQGPEFLTYFNYEAQQDKSGLPNDRFSAERPEGSISTLTIQRTEQRDSAMYRCASSFLENTEAFFGQGTRLTVV.

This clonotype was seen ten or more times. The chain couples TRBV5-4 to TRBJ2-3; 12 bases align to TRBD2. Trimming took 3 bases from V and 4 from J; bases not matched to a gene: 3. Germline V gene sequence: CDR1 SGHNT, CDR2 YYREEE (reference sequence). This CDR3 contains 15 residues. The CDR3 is CASSSSGGAPDTQYF. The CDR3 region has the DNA TGTGCCAGCAGCTCTAGCGGGGGGGCCCCAGATACGCAGTATTTT.